The subject of this entry is one TCR beta chain. Libraries were prepared by immunoSEQ multiplex PCR; TCRdb keeps only in-frame clonotypes and omits some of them. The sample records roughly 87,000 clones, 87% being singletons. The data stem from a study of PD-L1 blockade in urothelial cancer. Whole-study context: Every 3 weeks, patients received intravenous atezolizumab 1,200 mg, beginning 2014. Blood was evaluated 3 weeks (second dose) and 6 weeks after therapy began. Blood-derived samples held a median roughly 150,000 T cells.

V shed 0 bases and J 4 bases; nucleotides not matched to a gene: 10. Germline loops: CDR1 KGHSH, CDR2 LQKENI. The CDR3 sequence is 17 residues long. The TCR comes from a woman between 65 and 79 years old with urothelial cancer. The rearrangement joins TRBV18 to TRBJ1-2, with 8 bases aligning to TRBD1. This specimen was PBMCs, taken around atezolizumab (anti-PD-L1) treatment. The CDR3 sequence: CASSPPPGQAGIYGYTF. CDR3 nucleotide sequence: TGTGCCAGCTCACCACCGCCGGGACAGGCCGGAATCTATGGCTACACCTTC.